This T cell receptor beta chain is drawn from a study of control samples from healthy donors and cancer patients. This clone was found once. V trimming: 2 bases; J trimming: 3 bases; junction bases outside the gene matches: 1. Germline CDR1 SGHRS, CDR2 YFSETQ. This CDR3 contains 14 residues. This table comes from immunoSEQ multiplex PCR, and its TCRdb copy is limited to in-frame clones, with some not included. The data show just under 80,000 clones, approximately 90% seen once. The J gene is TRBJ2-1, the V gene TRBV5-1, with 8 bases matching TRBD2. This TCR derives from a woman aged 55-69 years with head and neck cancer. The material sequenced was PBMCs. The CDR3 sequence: CASSLSGSYNEQFF. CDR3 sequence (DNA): TGCGCCAGCAGCTTAAGCGGGAGCTACAATGAGCAGTTCTTC.